This entry lists 2 T cell receptor beta chains sequenced from one sample in a study of T cell repertoires in cytomegalovirus infection. TCRdb reprocessed the reads via MiXCR and lists one record per CDR3 protein. Here the sample spans some 350,000 distinct CDR3 sequences, around a sixth being singletons. The sequenced sample consisted of PBMCs. The receptors come from a human donor in good health (CMV status not recorded). Some clones in this sample may be carry-over from other donors' samples.

Notes on this clonotype: Possible read error: a much larger clone is one base away. The J gene is TRBJ2-7, the V gene TRBV7-6; 8 bases are shared with TRBD2. Per the germline V gene, CDR1 is SGHVS and CDR2 is FNYEAQ. The CDR3 has 15 amino acids. The CDR3 loop is CASSPIAGLSYEQCF. The CDR3 DNA reads as TGTGCCAGCAGCCCGATAGCGGGGCTCTCCTACGAGCAGTGCTTC.

Many counts were recorded for this clonotype. The CDR3 nucleotides are TGTGCCAGCAGCGCTCTAGGCGGCACCACAGATACGCAGTATTTT. Translating gives CASSALGGTTDTQYF. The gene calls are TRBV7-2 and TRBJ2-3; D gene uncertain. Germline V gene data show CDR1 as SGHTA and CDR2 as FQGNSA. There are 15 residues in the CDR3. V was clipped by 5 bases and J by 2 bases, with 14 bases between them.